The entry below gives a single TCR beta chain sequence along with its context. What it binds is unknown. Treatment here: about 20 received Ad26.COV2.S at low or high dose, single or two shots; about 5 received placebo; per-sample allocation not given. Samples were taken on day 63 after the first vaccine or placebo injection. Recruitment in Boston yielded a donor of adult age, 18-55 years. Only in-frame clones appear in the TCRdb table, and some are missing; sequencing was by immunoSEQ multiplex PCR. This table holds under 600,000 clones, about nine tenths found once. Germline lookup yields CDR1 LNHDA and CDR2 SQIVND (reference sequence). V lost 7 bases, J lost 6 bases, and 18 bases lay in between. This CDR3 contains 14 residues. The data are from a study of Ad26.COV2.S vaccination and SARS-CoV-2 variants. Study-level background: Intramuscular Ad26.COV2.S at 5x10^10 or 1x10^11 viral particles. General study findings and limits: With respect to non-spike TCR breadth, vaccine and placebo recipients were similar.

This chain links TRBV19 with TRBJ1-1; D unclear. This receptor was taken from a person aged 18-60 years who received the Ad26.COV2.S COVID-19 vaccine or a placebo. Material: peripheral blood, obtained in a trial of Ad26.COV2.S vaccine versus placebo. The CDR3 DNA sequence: TGTGCCAGTATGGTGGGTCTCCCCGCGCCTGAAGCTTTCTTT. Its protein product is CASMVGLPAPEAFF. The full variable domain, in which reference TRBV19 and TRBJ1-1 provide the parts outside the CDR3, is DGGITQSPKYLFRKEGQNVTLSCEQNLNHDAMYWYRQDPGQGLRLIYYSQIVNDFQKGDIAEGYSVSREKKESFPLTVTSAQKNPTAFYLCASMVGLPAPEAFFGQGTRLTVV.